A selection of T cell receptor beta chains follows, all from one sample in a study of breast tumors, draining lymph nodes, adjacent tissues. MiXCR, run by TCRdb on the multiplex PCR reads, gives a single entry per CDR3 protein. This sample has about 6,600 distinct CDR3 sequences, with over 40% found just once. Sample: tumor-adjacent breast tissue. These receptors came from a female donor with breast cancer. Some clones in this sample may be carry-over from other donors' samples. The CDR3 runs from the conserved cysteine through the conserved F or W. The D gene is left open where the match is weak. Only some rows state a clone size, as once, few, many or a class for expanded clones.

TRBJ1-1 | - | - | TRBV7-9 | CASSLGGGHGTEAFF | TGTGCCAGCAGCTTAGGGGGTGGCCACGGGACGGAAGCTTTCTTT
TRBJ2-7 | TRBD1 | - | TRBV6-2/TRBV6-3 | CASRTGTGEQYF | TGTGCCAGCAGAACCGGGACAGGGGAGCAGTACTTC
TRBJ2-1 | - | medium-sized | TRBV2 | CASSVRALTYNEQFF | TGTGCCAGCAGTGTGAGGGCCTTAACTTACAATGAGCAGTTCTTC
TRBJ2-7 | TRBD1 | - | TRBV6-5 | CASSSDWRTGREQYF | TGTGCCAGCAGTTCAGACTGGAGGACAGGGCGCGAGCAGTACTTC
TRBJ2-5 | TRBD2 | - | TRBV2 | CASSPSGQETQYF | TGTGCCAGCAGTCCTAGCGGCCAAGAGACCCAGTACTTC
TRBJ2-7 | TRBD1 | medium-sized | TRBV5-1 | CASSFRDRGDEQYF | TGCGCCAGCAGCTTCCGGGACAGGGGGGACGAGCAGTACTTC
TRBJ1-5 | - | - | TRBV6-1 | CASSEGEVNQPQHF | TGTGCCAGCAGTGAAGGGGAAGTCAATCAGCCCCAGCATTTT
TRBJ2-7 | TRBD1 | few | TRBV13 | CASSEQGWDRGKGYEQYF | TGTGCCAGCAGCGAACAGGGGTGGGACAGGGGTAAGGGCTACGAGCAGTACTTC
TRBJ1-1 | TRBD1 | - | TRBV11-2 | CASSFDRGTEAFF | TGTGCCAGCAGCTTCGACAGGGGAACTGAAGCTTTCTTT
TRBJ1-1 | - | few | TRBV12-5 | CASGLLEGETEAFF | TGTGCTAGTGGTTTGTTGGAAGGGGAGACTGAAGCTTTCTTT
TRBJ2-5 | - | once | TRBV7-3 | CASSFQQGPQYF | TGTGCCAGCAGTTTTCAGCAGGGGCCCCAGTACTTC
TRBJ2-2 | - | - | TRBV5-1 | CASRPGQANTGELFF | TGCGCCAGCAGACCGGGGCAGGCTAACACCGGGGAGCTGTTTTTT
TRBJ2-5 | - | many | TRBV9 | CASSPRISLGQETQYF | TGTGCCAGCAGCCCGCGGATTTCGTTGGGACAAGAGACCCAGTACTTC
TRBJ2-5 | - | medium-sized | TRBV7-9 | CASSLAGGQETQYF | TGTGCCAGCAGCTTAGCCGGGGGTCAAGAGACCCAGTACTTC
TRBJ2-7 | - | - | TRBV6-1 | CASSGRARLVSYEQYF | TGTGCCAGCAGTGGGAGGGCCAGGCTGGTTTCCTACGAGCAGTACTTC
TRBJ2-5 | - | many | TRBV6-2/TRBV6-3 | CASSLVNQETQYF | TGTGCCAGCAGTCTTGTCAACCAAGAGACCCAGTACTTC
TRBJ2-2 | - | many | TRBV9 | CASSASGTSLNTGELFF | TGTGCCAGCAGCGCTTCCGGGACCTCACTCAACACCGGGGAGCTGTTTTTT
TRBJ2-1 | TRBD2 | - | TRBV4-3 | CASSQEPSGSGRDEQFF | TGCGCCAGCAGCCAAGAACCCAGCGGGAGTGGGAGAGATGAGCAGTTCTTC
TRBJ2-7 | - | few | TRBV30 | CAWSRPREQYF | TGTGCCTGGAGCCGGCCTAGGGAGCAGTACTTC
TRBJ2-1 | TRBD1 | medium-sized | TRBV7-9 | CASSSRTGIYNEQFF | TGTGCCAGCAGCTCCCGGACAGGGATCTACAATGAGCAGTTCTTC
TRBJ2-2 | TRBD2 | medium-sized | TRBV4-3 | CASSHGRGTRNTGELFF | TGCGCCAGCAGCCATGGGAGAGGGACTAGGAACACCGGGGAGCTGTTTTTT
TRBJ2-7 | - | medium-sized | TRBV4-3 | CASSQELHSVEQYF | TGCGCCAGCAGCCAAGAGCTACACAGTGTCGAGCAGTACTTC
TRBJ2-3 | - | medium-sized | TRBV29-1 | CSVEDGRQSTDTQYF | TGCAGCGTTGAAGATGGAAGGCAGAGCACAGATACGCAGTATTTT
TRBJ1-5 | - | many | TRBV24-1 | CATSESFRDNQPQHF | TGTGCCACCAGTGAATCATTCAGGGACAATCAGCCCCAGCATTTT
TRBJ1-4 | - | - | TRBV4-2 | CASSQVLKGIQSREKLFF | TGTGCCAGCAGCCAAGTTTTGAAAGGAATCCAAAGCAGGGAAAAACTGTTTTTT
TRBJ2-7 | TRBD2 | medium-sized | TRBV7-2 | CASSRTSGRYDEQYF | TGTGCCAGCAGCCGGACTAGCGGGAGGTACGACGAGCAGTACTTC
TRBJ2-7 | - | medium-sized | TRBV4-3 | CASSQDRGNYYEQYF | TGCGCCAGCAGCCAAGATAGAGGGAACTACTACGAGCAGTACTTC
TRBJ2-5 | - | medium-sized | TRBV11-3 | CASSLAETQYF | TGTGCCAGCAGCTTAGCGGAGACCCAGTACTTC
TRBJ2-7 | - | medium-sized | TRBV6-2/TRBV6-3 | CASSYSGDYEQYF | TGTGCCAGCAGTTACTCGGGAGACTACGAGCAGTACTTC